The T cell receptor (beta chain) described here comes from a study of T-cell reconstitution after alpha-beta-depleted transplantation in children. Findings of the study overall: Where alpha-beta T cells came from about two months after transplant was reportedly several hundred expanded graft clones.

Note on this clonotype: Its cognate antigen is unknown.

V lost 3 bases and J 0 bases, leaving 10 bases between the germline ends. Germline CDR1 is SGHRS and CDR2 is YFSETQ. The CDR3 is 16 residues long. A TCRbeta library incorporating unique molecular identifiers was prepared. TCRdb reprocessed the PCR reads with MiXCR, giving one entry per CDR3 protein. The data contain about a million distinct CDR3 sequences, around 30% of them singletons. Source: PBMCs, mostly from graft donor cells, taken 360 days after TCRalphabeta/CD19-depleted stem cell transplant. The TCR sequence derives from a boy in the first two years of life who had a stem cell transplant for SCID, so the T cells may come from the graft donor. V and J are TRBV5-1 and TRBJ2-6; unclear D gene. The CDR3 loop reads CASSSTTSSGANVLTF. The CDR3 DNA reads as TGCGCCAGCAGCTCGACCACCAGCTCTGGGGCCAACGTCCTGACTTTC.